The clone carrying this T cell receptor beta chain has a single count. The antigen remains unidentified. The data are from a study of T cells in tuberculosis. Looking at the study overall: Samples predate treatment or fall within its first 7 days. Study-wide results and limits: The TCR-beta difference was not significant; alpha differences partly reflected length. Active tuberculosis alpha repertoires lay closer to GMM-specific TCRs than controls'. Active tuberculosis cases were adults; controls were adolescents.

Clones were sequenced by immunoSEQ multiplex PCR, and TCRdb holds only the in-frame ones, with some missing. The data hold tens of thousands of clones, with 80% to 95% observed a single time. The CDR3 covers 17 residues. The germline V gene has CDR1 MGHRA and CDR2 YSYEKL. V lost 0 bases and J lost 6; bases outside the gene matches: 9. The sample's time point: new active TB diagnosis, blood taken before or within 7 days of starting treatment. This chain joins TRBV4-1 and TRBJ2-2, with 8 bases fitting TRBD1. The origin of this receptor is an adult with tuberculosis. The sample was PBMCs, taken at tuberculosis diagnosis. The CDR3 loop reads CASSQDPNRGFSGELFF. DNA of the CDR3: TGCGCCAGCAGCCAAGATCCTAACAGGGGGTTTTCCGGGGAGCTGTTTTTT.